The 12 T cell receptor beta chains reported below all come from one sample, sequenced in a study of T-cell reconstitution after alpha-beta-depleted transplantation in children. Preparation of the TCRbeta library involved a method that used unique molecular identifiers. One entry per CDR3 protein, called by TCRdb with MiXCR from the PCR reads. The sample consists of 70,000 to 95,000 distinct CDR3 sequences, roughly a sixth of them appearing once. Sequenced material: PBMCs, mostly from graft donor cells, taken 180 days after TCRalphabeta/CD19-depleted stem cell transplant. These receptors originate from a male patient aged 2 to 10 who had a stem cell transplant for acute lymphoblastic leukemia, so the T cells may come from the graft donor.

V gene TRBV18 combines with J gene TRBJ1-1, with a weak D call TRBD1 (5 bases). V was pared by 3 bases and J by 4 bases, with 9 bases between. This CDR3 region has 13 residues. CDR1 KGHSH and CDR2 LQKENI come from the germline V gene. The CDR3 DNA is TGTGCCAGCTCACCTTCAGGGAGCACTGAAGCTTTCTTT. Encoded protein: CASSPSGSTEAFF. Full variable domain (remainder filled in from reference TRBV18 and TRBJ1-1): NAGVMQNPRHLVRRRGQEARLRCSPMKGHSHVYWYRQLPEEGLKFMVYLQKENIIDESGMPKERFSAEFPKEGPSILRIQQVVRGDSAAYFCASSPSGSTEAFFGQGTRLTVV.

The chain has TRBV5-6 and TRBJ2-3; D is perhaps TRBD2 (5 bases). Germline V gene data show CDR1 as SGHDT and CDR2 as YYEEEE. CDR3 length: 14 amino acids. V dropped 0 bases and J dropped 4 bases, with 9 bases sitting between them. The DNA for the CDR3 is TGTGCCAGCAGCTTGGTCGGGGTACCAGATACGCAGTATTTT. This translates into CASSLVGVPDTQYF.

In DNA, the CDR3 is TGTGCCAGCACCAAACAGGGGGCTCGATATGGCTACACCTTC. This translates into CASTKQGARYGYTF. The rearrangement uses TRBV12-3 or TRBV12-4 and TRBJ1-2, with TRBD1 matching 9 bases. Trimming cost V 7 bases and J 5 bases; bases outside gene matches: 8. The CDR3 runs 14 residues.

This clonotype was seen a handful of times. V is TRBV6-5 and J is TRBJ1-2; D remains unclear. The CDR3 sequence is 14 residues long. Trimming removed 3 bases at V and 0 bases at J, with 8 bases between. Germline V gene sequence: CDR1 MNHEY, CDR2 SVGAGI. The CDR3 DNA reads TGTGCCAGCAGTTATCTGGGTCCTAACTATGGCTACACCTTC. It yields the protein CASSYLGPNYGYTF.

The V gene is TRBV11-2, the J gene TRBJ2-7; 10 positions match TRBD2. This CDR3 spans 18 amino acids. The trim removed 0 bases at V and 0 bases at J, leaving 8 bases unmatched. Germline values: CDR1 SGHAT, CDR2 FQNNGV. CDR3 DNA: TGTGCCAGCAGCTTAGACCGCTATCTAGCGGGGGACTCCTACGAGCAGTACTTC. The encoded protein is CASSLDRYLAGDSYEQYF. The whole variable domain, remainder taken from reference TRBV11-2 and TRBJ2-7, is EAGVAQSPRYKIIEKRQSVAFWCNPISGHATLYWYQQILGQGPKLLIQFQNNGVVDDSQLPKDRFSAERLKGVDSTLKIQPAKLEDSAVYLCASSLDRYLAGDSYEQYFGPGTRLTVT.

This clonotype was seen a few times. The rearrangement joins TRBV27 to TRBJ2-1; 9 bases are shared with TRBD1. The CDR3 is 15 residues long. CDR1 and CDR2 from the germline V gene are MNHEY and SMNVEV (reference sequence). J was trimmed by 6 bases and V by 4 bases; bases with no gene match: 7. The CDR3 DNA follows: TGTGCCAGCAGTTGGCTTGGGACAGGGATCAATGAGCAGTTCTTC. Translation: CASSWLGTGINEQFF.

This clonotype was counted only a few times. The chain uses TRBV9 and TRBJ1-1, with TRBD1 as a possible D gene (6 bases). CDR1 and CDR2 from the germline V gene are SGDLS and YYNGEE. CDR3 size: 14 residues. The V end lost 2 bases, the J end lost 7 bases, and 15 bases lay between the germline ends. CDR3 region: CASSVLGGSIEAFF. The CDR3 nucleotides read TGTGCCAGCAGCGTTTTAGGGGGAAGCATTGAAGCTTTCTTT. The full variable domain, its missing parts supplied by reference TRBV9 and TRBJ1-1, is DSGVTQTPKHLITATGQRVTLRCSPRSGDLSVYWYQQSLDQGLQFLIQYYNGEERAKGNILERFSAQQFPDLHSELNLSSLELGDSALYFCASSVLGGSIEAFFGQGTRLTVV.

Ten or more counts support this clonotype. The chain has TRBV15 and TRBJ1-1; 8 positions match TRBD1. The J segment lost 6 bases and the V segment lost 0 bases, leaving 6 bases of the junction unmatched. There are 15 residues in the CDR3. Germline CDR1 LNHNV, CDR2 YYDKDF (reference sequence). The CDR3 DNA reads as TGTGCCACCAGCAGAGAGTGGGACAGGTCTGCTGAAGCTTTCTTT. Its protein is CATSREWDRSAEAFF.

This clonotype appeared many times. The chain recombines TRBV29-1 with TRBJ2-1, with 9 bases that match TRBD1. With V trimmed by 6 bases and J by 5 bases, 5 bases remained unmatched. The CDR3 runs 13 residues. Germline loops: CDR1 SQVTM, CDR2 ANQGSEA. The CDR3 DNA sequence: TGCAGCGTCGCCCGACAGGGGGACAATGAGCAGTTCTTC. Translating it yields CSVARQGDNEQFF.

The CDR3 DNA reads TGTGCCAGCAGCCTGGTAGGCAATGAGCAGTTCTTC. It codes for CASSLVGNEQFF. This chain uses TRBV7-2 with TRBJ2-1; D ambiguous. Trimming shortened V by 5 bases and J by 6 bases, and 8 bases separated the two germline ends. The germline V gene encodes CDR1 SGHTA and CDR2 FQGNSA. The length of the CDR3 is 12 residues.

V gene TRBV6-6 combines with J gene TRBJ2-2; D unresolved. V was pared by 0 bases and J by 10 bases, with 9 bases between. Germline V gene data show CDR1 as MNHNY and CDR2 as SVGAGI (reference sequence). The CDR3 is made up of 13 amino acids. The DNA of the CDR3 is TGTGCCAGCAGTTACTCGAGGCTAGTGGAGCTGTTTTTT. It codes for CASSYSRLVELFF.

This clonotype was counted only a few times. The rearrangement uses TRBV7-8 and TRBJ2-4, with D perhaps TRBD2 (5 bases). Trimming left V 1 base short and J 7 bases short, with 11 bases between. The CDR3 extends over 14 amino acids. The germline gives CDR1 SGHVS, CDR2 FQNEAQ. CDR3 DNA: TGTGCCAGCAGCTTAGACGCGGGCTGGAACATTCAGTACTTC. It specifies CASSLDAGWNIQYF.